The next 17 T cell receptor beta chains were all read from a single sample in a study of blood T cell repertoires in COVID-19. Generated by immunoSEQ multiplex PCR, the TCRdb table keeps only in-frame clones and is missing some. The sample yields 220,000 or so clones, roughly 88% seen once. The specimen sequenced was PBMCs or T cells enriched from blood (not recorded which). These receptors came from a woman aged 45-59 years with acute COVID-19.

The J gene is TRBJ2-1, the V gene TRBV10-2; D unclear. Germline assignment: CDR1 WSHSY and CDR2 SAAADI. V was clipped by 8 bases and J by 6 bases, with 8 bases between them. The CDR3 spans 11 residues. The CDR3 here is CASGPFNEQFF. The CDR3 coding sequence is TGCGCCAGCGGCCCCTTCAATGAGCAGTTCTTC.

Only a few counts were recorded for this clone. The V call is TRBV7-3, the J call TRBJ2-1, with a tentative D call TRBD2 (6 bases). The CDR3 runs 18 residues. CDR1 is SGHTA, CDR2 FQGTGA, per germline. Trimming cost V 5 bases and J 7 bases, with 27 bases left between them. The CDR3 DNA sequence: TGTGCCAGCAGCCCGCACCCGATAGCGGCCTCAAAAGGGAATGAGCAGTTCTTC. Its protein is CASSPHPIAASKGNEQFF.

The genes are TRBV19 and TRBJ1-5; 8 nucleotides agree with TRBD1. The CDR3 spans 15 residues. The trim removed 4 bases at V and 7 bases at J, leaving 9 bases unmatched. Germline CDR1 reads LNHDA; CDR2 reads SQIVND (reference sequence). The CDR3 DNA sequence: TGTGCCAGTAGTACCCAATCAGGGGGCCGGCAGCCCCAGCATTTT. Translated: CASSTQSGGRQPQHF.

The chain carries TRBV4-1 and TRBJ2-7; 8 nucleotides match TRBD2. Germline CDR1 MGHRA, CDR2 YSYEKL. V trimming: 1 base; J trimming: 6 bases; junction bases outside the gene matches: 5. This CDR3 region has 14 residues. The DNA for the CDR3 is TGCGCCAGCAGCCAAGCTAGCGGGTGGGCCGAGCAGTACTTC. It translates to CASSQASGWAEQYF.

The rearrangement uses TRBV19 and TRBJ1-3; 7 bases match TRBD1. In germline, CDR1 is LNHDA, CDR2 SQIVND (reference sequence). The CDR3 extends over 15 amino acids. Trimming removed 4 bases from V and 2 bases from J; junction bases left unmatched: 5. The CDR3 coding sequence is TGTGCCAGTAGTACCCACGACAGGGCTGGAAACACCATATATTTT. Translating it yields CASSTHDRAGNTIYF.

This chain connects TRBV11-1 to TRBJ1-1, with 10 bases lining up with TRBD1. The CDR3 is 14 residues long. Unmatched junction bases numbered 7, after V lost 3 bases and J lost 9 bases. Per the germline V gene, CDR1 is SGHAT and CDR2 is FQDESV (reference sequence). The DNA of the CDR3 is TGTGCCAGCAGCTTCCGACAGGGGGCAATGAAAGCTTTCTTT. It translates to CASSFRQGAMKAFF.

The gene calls are TRBV6-4 and TRBJ1-5; D remains unclear. The CDR3 covers 14 residues. V dropped 11 bases and J dropped 2 bases, with 16 bases sitting between them. Germline V gene data show CDR1 as MRHNA and CDR2 as SNTAGT. In DNA form, the CDR3 reads TGTGCCCGAAGGTTGACGGGTGGCAATCAGCCCCAGCATTTT. Protein sequence: CARRLTGGNQPQHF.

The rearrangement uses TRBV7-6 and TRBJ2-7; 7 bases match TRBD1. V trimming: 5 bases; J trimming: 4 bases; junction bases outside the gene matches: 5. Per germline, CDR1 SGHVS and CDR2 FNYEAQ. The CDR3 has 13 amino acids. This CDR3 reads CASSLDRAYEQYF. CDR3 coding DNA: TGTGCCAGCAGCCTTGACAGGGCTTACGAGCAGTACTTC.

This chain uses TRBV5-1 with TRBJ1-4, with TRBD1 matching over 9 bases. The CDR3 extends over 15 amino acids. Looked up from germline, CDR1 is SGHRS and CDR2 is YFSETQ. Germline trimming cut 0 bases from V and 6 bases from J; bases unmatched to any gene: 3. The CDR3 loop reads CASSLAGQGYEKLFF. The CDR3 DNA is TGCGCCAGCAGCTTGGCGGGACAGGGTTATGAAAAACTGTTTTTT. Filled out from reference TRBV5-1 and TRBJ1-4, the complete variable domain reads KAGVTQTPRYLIKTRGQQVTLSCSPISGHRSVSWYQQTPGQGLQFLFEYFSETQRNKGNFPGRFSGRQFSNSRSEMNVSTLELGDSALYLCASSLAGQGYEKLFFGSGTQLSVL.

The genes are TRBV27 and TRBJ1-2; TRBD1 agrees at 11 bases. The length of the CDR3 is 15 residues. Germline trimming cut 0 bases from V and 8 bases from J; bases unmatched to any gene: 5. The germline V gene encodes CDR1 MNHEY and CDR2 SMNVEV (reference sequence). The CDR3 region has the DNA TGTGCCAGCAGTTTATCCCCGGGACAGGGGGGCGGCTACACCTTC. It encodes CASSLSPGQGGGYTF.

This chain connects TRBV18 to TRBJ1-4, with 8 positions matching TRBD1. CDR1 is KGHSH and CDR2 is LQKENI in the germline V gene. The CDR3 covers 16 residues. The V and J ends lost 3 bases and 3 bases, in that order; junction bases with no gene match: 6. CDR3 in amino acids: CASSPSDRGANEKLFF. DNA for the CDR3: TGTGCCAGCTCACCGTCAGACAGGGGTGCTAATGAAAAACTGTTTTTT. The full variable domain, completed using reference TRBV18 and TRBJ1-4, is NAGVMQNPRHLVRRRGQEARLRCSPMKGHSHVYWYRQLPEEGLKFMVYLQKENIIDESGMPKERFSAEFPKEGPSILRIQQVVRGDSAAYFCASSPSDRGANEKLFFGSGTQLSVL.

V is TRBV19 and J is TRBJ2-6, with a tentative D call TRBD2 (5 bases). The CDR3 contains 15 residues. Trimming stripped 3 bases from V and 4 bases from J, with 10 bases between. CDR1 is LNHDA, CDR2 SQIVND, per germline (reference sequence). The CDR3 sequence is CASSIYGEGANVLTF. The CDR3 DNA sequence: TGTGCCAGTAGTATTTACGGGGAGGGGGCCAACGTCCTGACTTTC.

This sequence joins TRBV4-3 and TRBJ2-7, with unresolved D. This CDR3 region has 13 residues. Trimming removed 0 bases at V and 1 base at J, with 4 bases between. Germline V gene sequence: CDR1 LGHNA, CDR2 YSLEER. The CDR3 region has the DNA TGCGCCAGCAGCCAAGACGGGTCCTACGAGCAGTACTTC. This codes for CASSQDGSYEQYF.

The V call is TRBV11-3, the J call TRBJ2-1; TRBD2 aligns across 10 bases. The ends lost 3 bases at V and 3 bases at J; junction bases unmatched: 8. This CDR3 region has 17 residues. Germline CDR1 SGHNT, CDR2 YENEEA. The CDR3 DNA is TGTGCCAGCAGCTTCGCTAGCGGGAGCCACCTCTACAATGAGCAGTTCTTC. Its translation is CASSFASGSHLYNEQFF.

This chain joins TRBV7-3 and TRBJ2-1, with a tentative D call TRBD2 (5 bases). Looked up from germline, CDR1 is SGHTA and CDR2 is FQGTGA. The V end lost 1 base, the J end lost 4 bases, and 14 bases lay between the germline ends. CDR3 length: 16 amino acids. The CDR3 sequence: CASSLNTGVTYNEQFF. In DNA, the CDR3 is TGTGCCAGCAGCTTAAACACCGGGGTCACTTACAATGAGCAGTTCTTC. Using reference TRBV7-3 and TRBJ2-1 for the parts outside the CDR3, the full variable domain is GAGVSQTPSNKVTEKGKYVELRCDPISGHTALYWYRQSLGQGPEFLIYFQGTGAADDSGLPNDRFFAVRPEGSVSTLKIQRTERGDSAVYLCASSLNTGVTYNEQFFGPGTRLTVL.

A remark on this clone: Other DNA sequences in this sample translate to the same CDR3. The V call is TRBV28, the J call TRBJ1-2, with D maybe TRBD1 (5 bases). The CDR3 runs 12 residues. Trimming left V 2 bases short and J 4 bases short, with 5 bases between. The germline V gene encodes CDR1 MDHEN and CDR2 SYDVKM. The CDR3 DNA reads as TGTGCCAGCAGTTTACAGGGCTATGGCTACACCTTC. The encoded protein is CASSLQGYGYTF.

The chain's CDR3 is CASSFIAVTDTQYF. The CDR3, as DNA: TGTGCCAGCAGTTTTATAGCGGTCACAGATACGCAGTATTTT. J is TRBJ2-3 and V is TRBV27; weak D call: TRBD2 (6 bases). Germline CDR1 MNHEY, CDR2 SMNVEV (reference sequence). This CDR3 has 14 residues. V was clipped by 3 bases and J by 2 bases, with 9 bases between them.